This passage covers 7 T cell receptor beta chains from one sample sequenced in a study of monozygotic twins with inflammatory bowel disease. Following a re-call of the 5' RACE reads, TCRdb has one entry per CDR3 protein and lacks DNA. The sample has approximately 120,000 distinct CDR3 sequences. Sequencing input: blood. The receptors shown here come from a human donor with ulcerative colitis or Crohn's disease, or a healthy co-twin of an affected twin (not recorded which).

The CDR3 spells CASTKERYEQYF. The rearrangement uses TRBV6-6 and TRBJ2-7. This CDR3 has 12 residues. Germline V CDR1 and CDR2: MNHNY, SVGAGI (reference sequence).

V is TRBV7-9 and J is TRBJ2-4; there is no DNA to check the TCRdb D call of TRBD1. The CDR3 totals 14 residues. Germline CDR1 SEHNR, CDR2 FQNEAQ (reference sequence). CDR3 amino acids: CASSSGEERNIQYF.

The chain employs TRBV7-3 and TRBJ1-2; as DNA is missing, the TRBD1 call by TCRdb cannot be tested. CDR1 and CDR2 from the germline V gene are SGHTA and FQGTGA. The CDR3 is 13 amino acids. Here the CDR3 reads CASSLLGGAGYTF.

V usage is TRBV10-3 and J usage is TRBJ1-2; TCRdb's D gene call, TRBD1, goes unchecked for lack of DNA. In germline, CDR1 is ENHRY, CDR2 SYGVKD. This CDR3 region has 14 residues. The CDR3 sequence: CAISEKSPWDGYTF.

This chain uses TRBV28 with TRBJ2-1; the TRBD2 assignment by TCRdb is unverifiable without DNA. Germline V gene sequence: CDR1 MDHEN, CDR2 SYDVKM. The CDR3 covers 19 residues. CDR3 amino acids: CASSTRLWGTSGKGNEQFF.

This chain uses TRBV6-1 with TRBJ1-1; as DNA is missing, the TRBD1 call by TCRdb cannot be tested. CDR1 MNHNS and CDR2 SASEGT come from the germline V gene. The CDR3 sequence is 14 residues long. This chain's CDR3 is CASSELQGETEAFF.

CDR3 sequence reads: CATSRDRMYNEQFF. The chain is built from TRBV15 and TRBJ2-1. The CDR3 is 14 amino acids. Germline CDR1 LNHNV, CDR2 YYDKDF (reference sequence). The variable domain in full, with the rest retrieved from reference TRBV15 and TRBJ2-1, is DAMVIQNPRYQVTQFGKPVTLSCSQTLNHNVMYWYQQKSSQAPKLLFHYYDKDFNNEADTPDNFQSRRPNTSFCFLDIRSPGLGDTAMYLCATSRDRMYNEQFFGPGTRLTVL.